This TCR beta chain derives from a study of Ad26.COV2.S vaccination and SARS-CoV-2 variants. Study observations and caveats: Spike-specific TCR breadth ran higher among vaccine recipients than placebo recipients. There was reportedly substantial breadth in spike-specific CD8+ and CD4+ T cell responses after vaccination. TCR breadth and depth analyses may have underestimated total T cell responses.

The CDR3 loop spans 11 amino acids. Germline-derived CDR1 and CDR2 are MDHEN and SYDVKM. J lost 4 bases, V lost 8 bases, and 1 base had no gene match. Sequencing used immunoSEQ multiplex PCR; TCRdb keeps in-frame clones, though not all of them. The top ten clones hold around 16% of a sample with over 85,000 clones, about three quarters of them seen once. As concerns this clone: Its cognate antigen is unknown.

The source of this sequence is a human donor who had recovered from COVID-19. The sample in question was peripheral blood, obtained after recovery from COVID-19. V usage is TRBV28 and J usage is TRBJ2-7; 8 bases line up with TRBD1. CDR3 sequence: CASGTGYEQYF. The CDR3 region has the DNA TGTGCCAGCGGGACAGGATACGAGCAGTACTTC.